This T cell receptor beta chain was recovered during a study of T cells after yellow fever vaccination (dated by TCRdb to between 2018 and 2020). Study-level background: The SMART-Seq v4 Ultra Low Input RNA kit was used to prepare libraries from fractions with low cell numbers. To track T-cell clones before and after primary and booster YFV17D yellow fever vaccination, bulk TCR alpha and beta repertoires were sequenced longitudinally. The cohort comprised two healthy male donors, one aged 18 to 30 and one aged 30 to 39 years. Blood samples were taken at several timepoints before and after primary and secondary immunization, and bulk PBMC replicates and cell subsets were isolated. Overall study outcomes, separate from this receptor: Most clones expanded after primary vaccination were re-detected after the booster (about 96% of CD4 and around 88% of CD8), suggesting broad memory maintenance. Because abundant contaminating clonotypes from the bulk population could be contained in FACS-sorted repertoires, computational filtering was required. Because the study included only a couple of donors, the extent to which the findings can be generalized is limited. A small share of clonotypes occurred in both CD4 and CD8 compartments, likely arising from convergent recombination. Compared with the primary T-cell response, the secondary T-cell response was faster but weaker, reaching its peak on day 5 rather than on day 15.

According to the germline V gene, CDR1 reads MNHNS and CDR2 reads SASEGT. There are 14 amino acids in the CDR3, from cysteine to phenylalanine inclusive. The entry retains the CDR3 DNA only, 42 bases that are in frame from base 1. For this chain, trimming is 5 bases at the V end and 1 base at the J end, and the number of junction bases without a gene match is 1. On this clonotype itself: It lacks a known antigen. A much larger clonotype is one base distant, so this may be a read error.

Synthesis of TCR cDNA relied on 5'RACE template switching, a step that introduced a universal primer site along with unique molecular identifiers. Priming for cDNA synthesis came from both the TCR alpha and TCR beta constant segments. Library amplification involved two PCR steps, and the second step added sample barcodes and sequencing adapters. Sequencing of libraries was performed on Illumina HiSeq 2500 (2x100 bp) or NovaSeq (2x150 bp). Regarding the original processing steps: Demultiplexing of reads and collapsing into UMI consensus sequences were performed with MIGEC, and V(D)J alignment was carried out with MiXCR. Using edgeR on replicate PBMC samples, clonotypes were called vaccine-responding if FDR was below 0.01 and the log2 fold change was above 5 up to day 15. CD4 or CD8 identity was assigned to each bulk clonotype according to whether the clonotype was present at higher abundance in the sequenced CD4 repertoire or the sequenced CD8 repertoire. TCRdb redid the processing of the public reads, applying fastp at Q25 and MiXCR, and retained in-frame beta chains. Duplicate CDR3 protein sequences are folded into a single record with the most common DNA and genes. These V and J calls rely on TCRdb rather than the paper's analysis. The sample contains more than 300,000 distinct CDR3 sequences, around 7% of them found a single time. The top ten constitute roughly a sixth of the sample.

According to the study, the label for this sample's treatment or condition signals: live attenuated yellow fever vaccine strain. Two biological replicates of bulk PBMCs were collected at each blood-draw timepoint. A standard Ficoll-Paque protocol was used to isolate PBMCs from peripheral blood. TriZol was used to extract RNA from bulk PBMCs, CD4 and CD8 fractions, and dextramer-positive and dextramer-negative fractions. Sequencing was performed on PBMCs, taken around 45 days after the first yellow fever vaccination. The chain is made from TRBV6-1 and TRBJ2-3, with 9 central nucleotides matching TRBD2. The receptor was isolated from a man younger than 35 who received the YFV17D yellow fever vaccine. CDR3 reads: CASSQRGGTDTQYF. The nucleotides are TGTGCCAGCAGTCAGCGGGGGGGCACAGATACGCAGTATTTT.